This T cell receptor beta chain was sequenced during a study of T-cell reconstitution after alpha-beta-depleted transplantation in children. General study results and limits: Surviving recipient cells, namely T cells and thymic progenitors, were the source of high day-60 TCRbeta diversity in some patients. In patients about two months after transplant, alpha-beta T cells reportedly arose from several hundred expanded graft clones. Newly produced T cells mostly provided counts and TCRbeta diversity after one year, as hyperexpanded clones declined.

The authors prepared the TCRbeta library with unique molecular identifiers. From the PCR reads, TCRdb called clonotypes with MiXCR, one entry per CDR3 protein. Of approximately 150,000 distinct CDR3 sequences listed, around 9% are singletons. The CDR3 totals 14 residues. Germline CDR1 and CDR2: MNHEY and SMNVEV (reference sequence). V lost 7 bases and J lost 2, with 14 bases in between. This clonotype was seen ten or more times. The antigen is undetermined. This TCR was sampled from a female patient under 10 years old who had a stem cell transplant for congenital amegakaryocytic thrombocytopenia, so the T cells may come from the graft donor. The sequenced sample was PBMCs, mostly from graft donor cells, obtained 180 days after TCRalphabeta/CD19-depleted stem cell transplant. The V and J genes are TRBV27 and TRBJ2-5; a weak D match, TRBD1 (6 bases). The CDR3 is CASKTGYTQETQYF. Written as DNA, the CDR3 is TGTGCCAGCAAAACAGGGTACACTCAAGAGACCCAGTACTTC.